The present TCR beta chain was sequenced within a study of brain metastases from non-small cell lung cancer. Study conclusions and caveats: Brain metastases had lower T-cell infiltration than primary tumors. TCR repertoires overlapped largely between brain metastases and matched primaries.

The length of the CDR3 is 9 residues. Trimming took off 9 bases at V and 8 bases at J, with 4 bases between the two ends. Germline V gene lookup returns CDR1 MRHNA and CDR2 SNTAGT. Comment on this clone: Its antigen is not identified.

Using immunoSEQ multiplex PCR, the repertoire was profiled, and TCRdb retains in-frame clones only, with some absent. The table has approximately 2,700 clones, about four fifths seen once; the top ten hold about 4%. The chain employs TRBV6-4 and TRBJ1-4; D remains unclear. The material sequenced was primary lung tumor tissue. This TCR derives from a donor aged 40 or older with non-small cell lung cancer. CDR3 nucleotides: TGTGCCAGTATAGAAAAACTGTTTTTT. Translated, it gives CASIEKLFF.